This T cell receptor beta chain was profiled in a study of blood T cell repertoires in COVID-19. Study-level information: The analysed material was cDNA or gDNA that came from T cells, B-cell-depleted T cells, or PBMCs.

The germline gives CDR1 MNHNS, CDR2 SASEGT. Trimming left V 4 bases short and J 0 bases short, with 14 bases between. The CDR3 has 16 residues. The assay was immunoSEQ multiplex PCR, and TCRdb's table has in-frame clones only and misses some. Of some 45,000 clones in the sample, roughly 89% were seen once. The material sequenced was peripheral blood. This clonotype originated in a man between 65 and 85 years old with active COVID-19. This rearrangement joins TRBV6-1 to TRBJ2-3, with a possible D match to TRBD2 (6 bases). In DNA, the CDR3 is TGTGCCAGCAGTGCCGCGCGCGGGGATAGCACAGATACGCAGTATTTT. Its translation is CASSAARGDSTDTQYF.